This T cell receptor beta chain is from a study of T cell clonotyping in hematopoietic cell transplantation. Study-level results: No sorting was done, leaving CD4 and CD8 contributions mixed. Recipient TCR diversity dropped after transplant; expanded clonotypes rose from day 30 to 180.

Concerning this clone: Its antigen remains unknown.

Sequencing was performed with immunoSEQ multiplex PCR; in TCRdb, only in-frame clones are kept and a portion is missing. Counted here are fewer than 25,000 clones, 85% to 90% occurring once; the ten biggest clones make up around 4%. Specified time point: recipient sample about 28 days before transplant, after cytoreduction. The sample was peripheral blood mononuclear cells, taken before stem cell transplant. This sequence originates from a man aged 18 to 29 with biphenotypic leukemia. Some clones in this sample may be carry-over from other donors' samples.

The CDR3 nucleotides read TGTGCCAGCAGTGACCCCTCGGCAGGGGACTACGAGCAGTACTTC. The encoded protein is CASSDPSAGDYEQYF. The rearrangement links TRBV25-1 to TRBJ2-7; maybe TRBD1 (6 bases). Trimming shortened V by 3 bases and J by 3 bases, and 15 bases separated the two germline ends. Per the germline V gene, CDR1 is MGHDK and CDR2 is SYGVNS. This CDR3 has 15 residues.